This section outlines one T cell receptor beta chain sequence together with its context. Its specificity is not known. Sequencing was performed with immunoSEQ multiplex PCR; in TCRdb, only in-frame clones are kept and a portion is missing. The table includes approximately 480,000 clones, around 88% detected once. The data derive from a study of Ad26.COV2.S vaccination and SARS-CoV-2 variants. Study conclusions and caveats: Analytic work on TCR breadth and depth might have understated the full extent of total T cell responses. Vaccine recipients and placebo recipients showed similar non-spike TCR breadth. Placebo recipients had lower spike-specific TCR breadth than vaccine recipients.

Documented treatment: around 19 received Ad26.COV2.S at low or high dose, single or two shots; roughly five received placebo; per-sample allocation not given. Sample collection was performed on day 63 after the first vaccine or placebo injection. What was given as vaccine was an Ad26 vector encoding Wuhan-strain SARS-CoV-2 spike. V shed 7 bases and J shed 7 bases, with 10 bases lying between them. This CDR3 region has 12 residues. The TCR originated in a person aged 18-65 years who received the Ad26.COV2.S COVID-19 vaccine or a placebo. The rearrangement joins TRBV12-3 or TRBV12-4 to TRBJ2-2, with a possible D match to TRBD2 (5 bases). This specimen consisted of peripheral blood, obtained in a trial of Ad26.COV2.S vaccine versus placebo. The CDR3 sequence is CASTTGGGELFF. The CDR3 DNA sequence: TGTGCCAGCACCACCGGAGGCGGGGAGCTGTTTTTT.